The entry that follows covers one T cell receptor beta chain sequence. CDR3 length: 14 residues. The germline CDR1 and CDR2 sequences are KGHSH and LQKENI. J lost 2 bases, V lost 5 bases, and 5 bases had no gene match. The sample is drawn from a study of T cell changes during pregnancy in multiple sclerosis. The method was immunoSEQ multiplex PCR; TCRdb's version includes in-frame clones alone and lacks a portion of them. Altogether 45,000 to 60,000 clones are present, roughly 92% being singletons, with the ten largest covering roughly 0.71%. The clonotype originates from a female donor with multiple sclerosis, enrolled in a pregnancy study. Material: CD4+ T cells from peripheral blood mononuclear cells, obtained in the third trimester of pregnancy. V gene TRBV18 combines with J gene TRBJ1-1; 7 nucleotides agree with TRBD1. The CDR3 sequence is CASSRTGTNTEAFF. The CDR3 DNA follows: TGTGCCAGCTCAAGGACAGGTACCAACACTGAAGCTTTCTTT.